This T cell receptor beta chain was captured in a study of T cells in Graves' hyperthyroidism and ophthalmopathy. Study-level findings and limits: Ophthalmopathy was identified by the model a median around 5.9 months ahead of onset.

TCR beta CDR3 regions were amplified from RNA transcripts. The HTBI set primed first-round TCR CDR3 RT-PCR. TCRdb reprocessed the multiplex PCR reads via MiXCR and lists one record per CDR3 protein. The sample gives roughly 400,000 distinct CDR3 sequences, 15% to 19% of which show up once; roughly 26% is in the top ten. Orbital computed tomography and thyroid ultrasound, together with serum TRAb and thyroxine and clinical symptoms, were used for diagnoses. The sample holds many counts of this clonotype. Its target is not known. The sample comprised blood. The TCR sequence derives from a woman aged 18-29 years with Graves' hyperthyroidism that later progressed to Graves' ophthalmopathy.

The CDR3 DNA reads TGTGCCATCAGTTCCGGGACAGGGGTGGATCAGCCCCAGCATTTT. The encoded protein is CAISSGTGVDQPQHF. The J gene is TRBJ1-5, the V gene TRBV10-3; 10 nucleotides line up with TRBD1. The trim removed 5 bases at V and 5 bases at J, leaving 6 bases unmatched. From germline, CDR1 is ENHRY and CDR2 SYGVKD. This CDR3 contains 15 residues.